This T cell receptor (beta chain) was documented in a study of shared clonotypes between healthy human individuals. In the sorted-subset replicate PCRs, 150 to 250 ng DNA, 25,000 to 35,000 T cell genomes, was used. Data came from immunoSEQ multiplex PCR; TCRdb stores just in-frame clones and leaves some out. The table includes about 2 million clones, roughly 94% detected once. Whole-study results and caveats: Estimated clonotype richness was generally higher in naive than memory subsets.

Note on this clone: Its antigen is not known.

Sequencing was performed on naive CD4+ T cells sorted from blood. Subset meaning: CD45RA+ positively selected. This clonotype was obtained from a young man in good health.

Here the CDR3 DNA reads TGTGCCAGCAGTGAAACAGGAATTCTCGGGCAGTACTTC. This translates into CASSETGILGQYF. This chain links TRBV25-1 with TRBJ2-7, with D maybe TRBD1 (5 bases). Germline values: CDR1 MGHDK, CDR2 SYGVNS. V was cut by 2 bases and J by 9 bases, with 14 bases left in between. This CDR3 has 13 amino acids.